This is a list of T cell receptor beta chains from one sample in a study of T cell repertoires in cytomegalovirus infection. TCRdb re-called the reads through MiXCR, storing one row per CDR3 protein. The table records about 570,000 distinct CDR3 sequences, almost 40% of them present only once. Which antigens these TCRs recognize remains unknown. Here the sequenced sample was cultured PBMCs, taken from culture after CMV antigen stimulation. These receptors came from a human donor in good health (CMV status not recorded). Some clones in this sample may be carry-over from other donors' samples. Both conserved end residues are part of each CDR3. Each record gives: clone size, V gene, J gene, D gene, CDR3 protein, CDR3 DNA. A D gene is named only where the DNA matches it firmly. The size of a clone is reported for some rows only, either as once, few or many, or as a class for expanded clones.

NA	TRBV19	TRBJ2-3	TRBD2	CASSMVGTTEDTQYF	TGTGCCAGTAGTATGGTGGGGACTACCGAGGATACGCAGTATTTT
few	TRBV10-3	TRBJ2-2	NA	CAISGGGELFF	TGTGCCATCAGTGGAGGCGGGGAGCTGTTTTTT
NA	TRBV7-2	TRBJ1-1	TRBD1	CASRSDRDRGAFF	TGTGCCAGCAGGTCGGACAGGGACCGCGGGGCTTTCTTT
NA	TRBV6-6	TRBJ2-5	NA	CASTVEEGIQETQYF	TGTGCCAGCACCGTCGAGGAGGGGATTCAAGAGACCCAGTACTTC
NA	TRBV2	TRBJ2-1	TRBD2	CASSRTSGGLNEQFF	TGTGCCAGCAGTAGGACTAGCGGGGGGCTCAATGAGCAGTTCTTC
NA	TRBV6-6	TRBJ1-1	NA	CASSQSRSEAFF	TGTGCCAGCAGCCAGTCCAGGTCTGAAGCTTTCTTT
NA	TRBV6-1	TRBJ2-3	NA	CASPVKVSTDTQYF	TGTGCCAGCCCAGTGAAGGTCAGCACAGATACGCAGTATTTT
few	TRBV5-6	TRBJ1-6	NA	CASSIIQGSVSPLHF	TGTGCCAGCAGCATCATCCAGGGATCGGTTTCACCCCTCCACTTT
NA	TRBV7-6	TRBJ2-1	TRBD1	CASSSPDRGVNEQFF	TGTGCCAGCAGCTCTCCGGACAGGGGGGTAAATGAGCAGTTCTTC
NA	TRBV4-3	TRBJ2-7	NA	CASSQDSGGSYEQYF	TGCGCCAGCAGCCAAGATTCGGGCGGCTCCTACGAGCAGTACTTC
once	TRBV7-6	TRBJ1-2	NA	CASRPPGTQFGGYTF	TGTGCCAGCCGGCCTCCGGGAACCCAATTTGGAGGCTACACCTTC
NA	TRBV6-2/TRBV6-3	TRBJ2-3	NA	CASSYHREGVTDTQYF	TGTGCCAGCAGTTACCACAGGGAAGGGGTCACAGATACGCAGTATTTT
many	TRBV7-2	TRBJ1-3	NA	CASSLARGVLSGNTIYF	TGTGCCAGCAGCTTAGCGCGGGGAGTCTTATCTGGAAACACCATATATTTT
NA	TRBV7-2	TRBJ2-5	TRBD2	CASSLDGREGETQYF	TGTGCCAGCAGCTTAGATGGCAGGGAGGGGGAGACCCAGTACTTC